These 26 T cell receptor beta chains were all obtained from the same sample, sequenced in a study of identical twins. TCRdb fed the 5' RACE reads into MiXCR, producing one record per CDR3 protein. Of approximately 550,000 distinct CDR3 sequences in the sample, 20% to 25% were seen once. A further study also used this sample, focusing on yellow fever vaccine responses in identical twins.

Sample: CD4+ T cells sorted from blood. These receptors were taken from a woman between 18 and 30 years old in good health.

This chain joins TRBV5-1 and TRBJ2-2, with 7 bases lining up with TRBD1. Germline V gene sequence: CDR1 SGHRS, CDR2 YFSETQ. The V gene end was trimmed by 4 bases and the J gene end by 4 bases; junction bases not matched to a gene: 7. The CDR3 is 15 residues long. The CDR3 loop is CASSGTGASTGELFF. DNA for the CDR3: TGCGCCAGCAGCGGAACAGGGGCGAGCACCGGGGAGCTGTTTTTT. The full variable domain, in which reference TRBV5-1 and TRBJ2-2 provide the parts outside the CDR3, is KAGVTQTPRYLIKTRGQQVTLSCSPISGHRSVSWYQQTPGQGLQFLFEYFSETQRNKGNFPGRFSGRQFSNSRSEMNVSTLELGDSALYLCASSGTGASTGELFFGEGSRLTVL.

The chain uses TRBV19 and TRBJ2-2; D is unclear. The V and J ends lost 3 bases and 4 bases respectively, with 12 bases between them. Looked up from germline, CDR1 is LNHDA and CDR2 is SQIVND (reference sequence). The CDR3 has 15 amino acids. The CDR3 loop is CASSMVTKPTGELFF. CDR3 nucleotide sequence: TGTGCCAGTAGTATGGTGACAAAACCCACCGGGGAGCTGTTTTTT.

The table lists this clonotype with a few counts. The rearrangement joins TRBV7-2 to TRBJ1-6; tentatively, D is TRBD1 (6 bases). The CDR3 contains 18 residues. Trimming removed 0 bases from V and 7 bases from J, with 19 bases in between. Germline lookup yields CDR1 SGHTA and CDR2 FQGNSA. The CDR3 protein is CASSLARSGGGWNSPLHF. CDR3 DNA sequence: TGTGCCAGCAGCTTAGCCCGGTCCGGGGGCGGGTGGAATTCACCCCTCCACTTT.

This clonotype has just a few counts. The chain joins TRBV25-1 to TRBJ2-1; 10 positions agree with TRBD2. Germline-derived CDR1 and CDR2 are MGHDK and SYGVNS. V dropped 4 bases and J dropped 4; count of bases not matched to a gene: 7. This CDR3 spans 16 amino acids. The CDR3 loop reads CASSVSGRSPYNEQFF. DNA of the CDR3: TGTGCCAGCAGTGTTAGCGGGAGGAGTCCTTACAATGAGCAGTTCTTC.

The chain employs TRBV4-1 and TRBJ2-1, with 7 bases that match TRBD1. With 0 bases clipped from V and 6 bases from J, the junction kept 11 bases outside the gene matches. Germline CDR1 MGHRA, CDR2 YSYEKL. The CDR3 extends over 17 amino acids. The CDR3: CASSQEGLQGRGNEQFF. The CDR3, as DNA: TGCGCCAGCAGCCAAGAAGGCCTACAGGGGAGAGGCAATGAGCAGTTCTTC.

This clonotype was detected a few times. The V gene is TRBV24-1, the J gene TRBJ2-3, with 10 bases matching TRBD2. The germline CDR1 and CDR2 sequences are KGHDR and SFDVKD. Unmatched junction bases numbered 4, after V lost 2 bases and J lost 0 bases. This CDR3 has 17 residues. CDR3 region: CATSDSGLATSTDTQYF. In DNA, the CDR3 is TGTGCCACCAGTGATTCGGGACTAGCGACTAGCACAGATACGCAGTATTTT.

The chain recombines TRBV2 with TRBJ1-1, with a possible D match to TRBD1 (5 bases). V lost 8 bases and J lost 0, with 10 bases in between. CDR1 SNHLY and CDR2 FYNNEI come from the germline V gene. The CDR3 spans 13 residues. CDR3 DNA: TGTGCCAGCGCACGGGACTTGAACACTGAAGCTTTCTTT. Its protein is CASARDLNTEAFF.

This clonotype was counted only a few times. The V and J genes are TRBV12-3 or TRBV12-4 and TRBJ1-4, with 10 bases that match TRBD1. The CDR3 runs 16 residues. The V gene end was trimmed by 5 bases and the J gene end by 4 bases; junction bases not matched to a gene: 7. For the CDR3, the DNA is TGTGCCAGCAGTCCGGGACAGGGGTACTATAATGAAAAACTGTTTTTT. This translates into CASSPGQGYYNEKLFF.

The chain links TRBV7-9 to TRBJ2-1, with 9 nucleotides matching TRBD1. V lost 0 bases to trimming and J lost 9 bases; unmatched junction nucleotides: 12. This CDR3 has 17 residues. CDR1 SEHNR and CDR2 FQNEAQ come from the germline V gene (reference sequence). The CDR3 spells CASSLASRDRVIPEQFF. The CDR3 DNA reads as TGTGCCAGCAGCTTAGCCAGTAGGGACAGGGTCATCCCTGAGCAGTTCTTC.

The table lists this clonotype with a few counts. The chain combines TRBV3-1 with TRBJ2-5, with D possibly being TRBD1 or TRBD2 (5 bases each). Germline CDR1 is LGHDT and CDR2 is YNNKEL (reference sequence). The CDR3 contains 17 residues. V lost 0 bases to trimming and J lost 1 base, with 15 bases between them. The DNA of the CDR3 is TGTGCCAGCAGCCAAGACCGGGACGTCCGTTCCCAAGAGACCCAGTACTTC. It encodes CASSQDRDVRSQETQYF.

This clonotype appeared once. The genes are TRBV7-6 and TRBJ2-2; tentative D call: TRBD2 (7 bases). The CDR3 consists of 15 residues. Germline V gene lookup returns CDR1 SGHVS and CDR2 FNYEAQ. Trimming pared 9 bases from V and 4 bases from J, leaving 18 bases between. The CDR3 sequence: CARKGEGLCTGELFF. As DNA, the CDR3 is TGTGCCAGGAAGGGGGAGGGTCTGTGCACCGGGGAGCTGTTTTTT.

The V gene is TRBV19, the J gene TRBJ2-1, with TRBD2 matching 9 bases. The CDR3 runs 18 residues. V trimming: 8 bases; J trimming: 7 bases; junction bases outside the gene matches: 21. Germline CDR1 is LNHDA and CDR2 is SQIVND (reference sequence). CDR3 sequence reads: CASSSTPLAGLMRNEQFF. The CDR3 DNA reads as TGTGCCAGTTCTAGTACTCCTCTAGCGGGATTAATGAGGAATGAGCAGTTCTTC.

This rearrangement joins TRBV6-5 to TRBJ1-5, with D unresolved. There are 12 residues in the CDR3. CDR1 is MNHEY, CDR2 SVGAGI, per germline. The V gene lost 6 bases and the J gene lost 6 bases, with 9 bases spanning the gap. The CDR3 is CASSREGQPQHF. The CDR3 nucleotides are TGTGCCAGCAGCCGGGAGGGTCAGCCCCAGCATTTT.

This clonotype was picked up many times. The chain has TRBV29-1 and TRBJ1-5; D is unresolved. The CDR3 is 12 amino acids. The V gene's germline CDR1 is SQVTM and CDR2 ANQGSEA. Trimming left V 5 bases short and J 0 bases short, with 5 bases between. DNA for the CDR3: TGCAGCGTTCAAAATAGCAATCAGCCCCAGCATTTT. It specifies CSVQNSNQPQHF.

The V call is TRBV28, the J call TRBJ2-1; D is undetermined. Germline V gene sequence: CDR1 MDHEN, CDR2 SYDVKM. V was shortened by 9 bases and J by 8 bases, with 20 bases between the two germline ends. The CDR3 contains 14 residues. DNA for the CDR3: TGTGCCAGTAGTCAGAGAGCGTTGTCCCATGAGCAGTTCTTC. Translated, it gives CASSQRALSHEQFF.

The chain couples TRBV28 to TRBJ2-5, with D perhaps matching TRBD1 (5 bases). CDR3 length: 15 residues. V shed 5 bases and J shed 5 bases, with 18 bases lying between them. Looked up from germline, CDR1 is MDHEN and CDR2 is SYDVKM. The CDR3 region has the DNA TGTGCCAGCAGTCCTCAGGGATGGGGTCCCGAGACCCAGTACTTC. It codes for CASSPQGWGPETQYF.

J is TRBJ2-6 and V is TRBV12-3 or TRBV12-4, with D perhaps TRBD1 or TRBD2 (6 bases each). V was cut by 5 bases and J by 2 bases, with 16 bases left in between. The CDR3 spans 17 residues. CDR3 region: CASSQVTGAPGANVLTF. The DNA for the CDR3 is TGTGCCAGCAGTCAGGTAACGGGGGCGCCTGGGGCCAACGTCCTGACTTTC.

The chain recombines TRBV12-3 or TRBV12-4 with TRBJ1-4; D not resolved. The CDR3 is 13 residues long. Between the trimmed V and J ends, which lost 6 bases and 8 bases, there was a span of 13 bases. This CDR3 reads CASSPGAVEKLFF. The CDR3 DNA reads as TGTGCCAGCAGCCCGGGAGCGGTAGAAAAACTGTTTTTT.

This clonotype was seen a few times. The chain has TRBV6-2 or TRBV6-3 and TRBJ2-2; maybe TRBD1 (6 bases). Germline V gene data show CDR1 as MNHEY and CDR2 as SVGEGT. Trimming stripped 6 bases from V and 1 base from J, with 12 bases between. The CDR3 runs 15 residues. CDR3 bases: TGTGCCAGCAGAAGGGACAACCAGAACACCGGGGAGCTGTTTTTT. The encoded protein is CASRRDNQNTGELFF.

This clonotype has a handful of counts. The chain joins TRBV12-3 or TRBV12-4 to TRBJ2-2; 7 nucleotides align to TRBD1. The CDR3 contains 15 residues. The trim removed 4 bases at V and 4 bases at J, leaving 6 bases unmatched. CDR3 bases: TGTGCCAGCAGTTACAGGGGAGTCTTCACCGGGGAGCTGTTTTTT. Translating gives CASSYRGVFTGELFF.

The chain is built from TRBV10-2 and TRBJ2-3; possible D gene TRBD2, 5 bases. Trimming removed 7 bases at V and 0 bases at J, with 14 bases between. Per the germline V gene, CDR1 is WSHSY and CDR2 is SAAADI. The CDR3 extends over 15 amino acids. CDR3 bases: TGCGCCAGCAAGGCTAGCTCACAGAGCACAGATACGCAGTATTTT. It specifies CASKASSQSTDTQYF.

The chain recombines TRBV5-1 with TRBJ2-7; unclear D gene. CDR1 SGHRS and CDR2 YFSETQ come from the germline V gene. Trimming took 3 bases from V and 0 from J, leaving 10 bases between them. The CDR3 has 14 residues. For the CDR3, the DNA is TGCGCCAGCAGCTCACTCGGCCTCTCCTACGAGCAGTACTTC. This codes for CASSSLGLSYEQYF.

This clonotype was picked up a small number of times. This sequence joins TRBV12-3 or TRBV12-4 and TRBJ2-3; 10 nucleotides match TRBD2. The V and J ends lost 6 bases and 6 bases, in that order; junction bases with no gene match: 9. The CDR3 has 15 amino acids. The CDR3 sequence is CASSPSGRAADTQYF. Written as DNA, the CDR3 is TGTGCCAGCAGCCCAAGCGGGAGGGCCGCGGATACGCAGTATTTT.

This chain joins TRBV6-2 or TRBV6-3 and TRBJ2-6; TRBD2 matches 8 bases. Germline lookup yields CDR1 MNHEY and CDR2 SVGEGT. After removal of 7 bases from V and 2 bases from J, the junction contained 10 bases not matched to a gene. This CDR3 has 17 amino acids. This CDR3 reads CASTYGGVTPGANVLTF. In DNA, the CDR3 is TGTGCCAGCACCTACGGGGGGGTTACTCCTGGGGCCAACGTCCTGACTTTC.

The chain is built from TRBV5-1 and TRBJ2-1, with 7 bases aligning to TRBD1. CDR3 size: 15 residues. Per germline, CDR1 SGHRS and CDR2 YFSETQ. Unmatched junction bases numbered 4, after V lost 4 bases and J lost 0 bases. The CDR3 DNA follows: TGCGCCAGCAGCATCTCAGGGGGCTCCTACAATGAGCAGTTCTTC. It specifies CASSISGGSYNEQFF.

The rearrangement uses TRBV21-1 and TRBJ2-5; the table names TRBD2, a call not compared with the DNA. TRBV21-1 constitutes a pseudogene. CDR3 length: 21 amino acids. The CDR3 bases are TGTGCCAGCAGCAAAGATCGGGCTAGCGGGGGCCCTTTCCGGTTCGTTGAGACCCAGTACTTC. It translates to CASSKDRASGGPFRFVETQYF.